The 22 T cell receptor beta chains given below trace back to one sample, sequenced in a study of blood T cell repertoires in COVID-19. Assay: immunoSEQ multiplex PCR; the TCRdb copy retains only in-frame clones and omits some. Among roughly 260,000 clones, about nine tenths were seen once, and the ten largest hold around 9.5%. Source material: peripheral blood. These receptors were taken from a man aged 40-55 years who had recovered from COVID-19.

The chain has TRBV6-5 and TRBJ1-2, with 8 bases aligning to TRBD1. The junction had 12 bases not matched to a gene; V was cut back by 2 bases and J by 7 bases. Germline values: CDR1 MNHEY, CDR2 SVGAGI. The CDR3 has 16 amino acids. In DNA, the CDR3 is TGTGCCAGCAGTTACGGCAGGGGGCTATGGGAGCGTGGCTACACCTTC. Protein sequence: CASSYGRGLWERGYTF.

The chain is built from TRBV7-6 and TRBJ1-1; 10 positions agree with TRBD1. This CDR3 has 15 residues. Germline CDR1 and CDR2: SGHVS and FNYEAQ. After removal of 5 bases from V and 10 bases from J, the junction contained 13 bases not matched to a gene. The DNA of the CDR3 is TGTGCCAGCAGCCTCAGTCCCGGGACAGGGGCGGGAGCTTTCTTT. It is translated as CASSLSPGTGAGAFF.

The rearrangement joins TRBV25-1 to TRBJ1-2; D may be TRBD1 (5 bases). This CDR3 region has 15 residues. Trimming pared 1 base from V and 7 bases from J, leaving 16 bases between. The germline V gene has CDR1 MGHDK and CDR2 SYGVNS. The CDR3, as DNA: TGTGCCAGCAGTGAATTGTACCCTCAGGGAAGTGGCTACACCTTC. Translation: CASSELYPQGSGYTF.

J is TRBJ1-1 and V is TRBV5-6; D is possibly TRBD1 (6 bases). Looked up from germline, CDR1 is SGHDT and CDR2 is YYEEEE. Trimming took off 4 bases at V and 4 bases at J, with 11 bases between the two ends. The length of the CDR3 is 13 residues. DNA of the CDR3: TGTGCCAGCAGCGCAGGGGCGAGCACTGAAGCTTTCTTT. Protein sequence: CASSAGASTEAFF.

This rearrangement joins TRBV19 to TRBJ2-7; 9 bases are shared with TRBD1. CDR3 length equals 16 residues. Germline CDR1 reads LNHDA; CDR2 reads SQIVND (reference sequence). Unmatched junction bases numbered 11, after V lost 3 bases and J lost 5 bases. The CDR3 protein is CASSIFPGTGINEQYF. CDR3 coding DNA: TGTGCCAGTAGTATTTTCCCTGGGACAGGGATCAACGAGCAGTACTTC.

The CDR3 DNA sequence: TGTGCCAGCTCACGGACAGGGGGCTCGGGGGCCACCGGGGAGCTGTTTTTT. Protein product: CASSRTGGSGATGELFF. J is TRBJ2-2 and V is TRBV18; TRBD1 aligns across 11 bases. J lost 4 bases, V lost 4 bases, and 8 bases had no gene match. Germline V gene sequence: CDR1 KGHSH, CDR2 LQKENI. This CDR3 is 17 amino acids long.

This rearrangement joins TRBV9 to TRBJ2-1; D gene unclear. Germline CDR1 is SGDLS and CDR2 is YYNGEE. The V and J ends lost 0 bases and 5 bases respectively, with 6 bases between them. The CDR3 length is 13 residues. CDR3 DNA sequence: TGTGCCAGCAGCGTAGGGGCTAACAATGAGCAGTTCTTC. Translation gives CASSVGANNEQFF.

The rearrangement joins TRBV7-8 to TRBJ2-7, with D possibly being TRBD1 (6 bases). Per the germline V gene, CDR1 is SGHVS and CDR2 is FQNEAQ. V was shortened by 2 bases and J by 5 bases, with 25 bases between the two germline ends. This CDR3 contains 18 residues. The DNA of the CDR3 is TGTGCCAGCAGCTTAATCGTAGTCCGGGACACTCGCCGCGACGAGCAGTACTTC. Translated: CASSLIVVRDTRRDEQYF. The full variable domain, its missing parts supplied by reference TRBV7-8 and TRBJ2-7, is GAGVSQSPRYKVAKRGQDVALRCDPISGHVSLFWYQQALGQGPEFLTYFQNEAQLDKSGLPSDRFFAERPEGSVSTLKIQRTQQEDSAVYLCASSLIVVRDTRRDEQYFGPGTRLTVT.

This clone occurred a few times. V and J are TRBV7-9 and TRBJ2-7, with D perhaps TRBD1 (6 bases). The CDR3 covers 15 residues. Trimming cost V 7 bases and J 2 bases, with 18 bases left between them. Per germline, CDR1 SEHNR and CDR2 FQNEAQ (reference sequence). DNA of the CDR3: TGTGCCAGCACCCAAGGAACAGGGCCGCCCTACGAGCAGTACTTC. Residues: CASTQGTGPPYEQYF. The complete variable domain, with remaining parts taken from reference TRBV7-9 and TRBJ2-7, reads DTGVSQNPRHKITKRGQNVTFRCDPISEHNRLYWYRQTLGQGPEFLTYFQNEAQLEKSRLLSDRFSAERPKGSFSTLEIQRTEQGDSAMYLCASTQGTGPPYEQYFGPGTRLTVT.

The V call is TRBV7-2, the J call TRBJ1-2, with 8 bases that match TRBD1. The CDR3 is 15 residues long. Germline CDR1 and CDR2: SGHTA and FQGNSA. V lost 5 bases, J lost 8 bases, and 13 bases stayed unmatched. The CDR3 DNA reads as TGTGCCAGCAGCCCTATGATAACAGGGGGAGGGGGCTACACCTTC. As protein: CASSPMITGGGGYTF.

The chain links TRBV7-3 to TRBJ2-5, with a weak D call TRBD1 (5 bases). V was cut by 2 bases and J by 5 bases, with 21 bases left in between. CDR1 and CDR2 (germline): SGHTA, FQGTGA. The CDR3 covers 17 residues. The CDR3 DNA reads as TGTGCCAGCAGCTTAGGGGTGACAGATGGGGCCCAGGAGACCCAGTACTTC. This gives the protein CASSLGVTDGAQETQYF.

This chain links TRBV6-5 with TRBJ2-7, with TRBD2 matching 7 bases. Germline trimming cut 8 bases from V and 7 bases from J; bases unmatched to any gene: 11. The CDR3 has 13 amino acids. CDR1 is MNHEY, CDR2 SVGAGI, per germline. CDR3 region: CASGLGGWREQYF. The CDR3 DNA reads TGTGCCAGCGGTCTGGGGGGGTGGAGGGAGCAGTACTTC.

Here the CDR3 DNA reads TGTGCCAGCAGCCAAGAACTGAGGCATTGGGGCGCCGGGGAGCTGTTTTTT. It is translated as CASSQELRHWGAGELFF. V is TRBV3-1 (or the pseudogene TRBV3-2) and J is TRBJ2-2, with a weak D call TRBD1 (5 bases). The germline V gene has CDR1 LGHDT and CDR2 YNNKEL (reference sequence). The CDR3 has 17 residues. V shed 0 bases and J shed 6 bases, with 17 bases lying between them.

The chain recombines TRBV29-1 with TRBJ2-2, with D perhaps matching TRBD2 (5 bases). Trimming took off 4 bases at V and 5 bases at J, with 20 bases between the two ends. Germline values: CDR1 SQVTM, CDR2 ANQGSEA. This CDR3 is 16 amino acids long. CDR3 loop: CSVVIRKPTGTGELFF. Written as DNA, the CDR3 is TGCAGCGTTGTTATCAGGAAGCCCACGGGAACCGGGGAGCTGTTTTTT.

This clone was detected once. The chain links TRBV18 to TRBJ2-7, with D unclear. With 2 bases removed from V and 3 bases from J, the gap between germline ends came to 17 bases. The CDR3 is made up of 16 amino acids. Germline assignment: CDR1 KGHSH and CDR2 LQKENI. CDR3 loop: CASSPVGAGIDYEQYF. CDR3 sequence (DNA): TGTGCCAGCTCACCAGTTGGTGCAGGAATTGACTACGAGCAGTACTTC.

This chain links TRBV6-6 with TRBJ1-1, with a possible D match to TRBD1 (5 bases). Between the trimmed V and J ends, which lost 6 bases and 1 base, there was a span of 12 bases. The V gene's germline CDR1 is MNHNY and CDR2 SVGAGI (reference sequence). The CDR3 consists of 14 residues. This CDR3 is CASRIATGNTEAFF. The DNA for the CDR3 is TGTGCCAGCAGAATAGCAACAGGGAACACTGAAGCTTTCTTT.

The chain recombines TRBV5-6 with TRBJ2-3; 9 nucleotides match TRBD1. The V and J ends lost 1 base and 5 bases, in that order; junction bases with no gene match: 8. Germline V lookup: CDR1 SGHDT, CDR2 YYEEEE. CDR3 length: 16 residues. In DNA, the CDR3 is TGTGCCAGCAGCTTGTCGGGACAGGGAACCCTAGATACGCAGTATTTT. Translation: CASSLSGQGTLDTQYF.

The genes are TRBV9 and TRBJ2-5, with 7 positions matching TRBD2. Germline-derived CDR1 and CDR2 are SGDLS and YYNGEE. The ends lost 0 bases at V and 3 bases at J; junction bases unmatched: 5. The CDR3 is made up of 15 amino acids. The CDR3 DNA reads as TGTGCCAGCAGCGTAGGTTTGGCGGGGGAAGAGACCCAGTACTTC. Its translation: CASSVGLAGEETQYF.

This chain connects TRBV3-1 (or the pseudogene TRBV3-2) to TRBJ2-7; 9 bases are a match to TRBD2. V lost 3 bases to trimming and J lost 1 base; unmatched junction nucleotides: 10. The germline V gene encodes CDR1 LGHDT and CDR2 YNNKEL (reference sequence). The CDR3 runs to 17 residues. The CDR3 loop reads CASSQVTSGPNSYEQYF. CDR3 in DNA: TGTGCCAGCAGCCAGGTTACTAGCGGGCCGAATTCCTACGAGCAGTACTTC.

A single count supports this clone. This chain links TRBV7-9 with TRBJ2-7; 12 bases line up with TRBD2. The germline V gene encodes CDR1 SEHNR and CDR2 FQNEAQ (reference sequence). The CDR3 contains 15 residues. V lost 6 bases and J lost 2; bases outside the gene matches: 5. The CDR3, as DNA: TGTGCCAGCAGTTCTAGCGGGAGGGCCCCCTACGAGCAGTACTTC. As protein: CASSSSGRAPYEQYF.

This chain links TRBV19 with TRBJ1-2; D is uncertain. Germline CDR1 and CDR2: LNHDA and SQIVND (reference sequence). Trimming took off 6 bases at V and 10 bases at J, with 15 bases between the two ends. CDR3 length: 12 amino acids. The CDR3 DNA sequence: TGTGCCAGTAGCACCACCCCTAATCTCTACACCTTC. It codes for CASSTTPNLYTF.

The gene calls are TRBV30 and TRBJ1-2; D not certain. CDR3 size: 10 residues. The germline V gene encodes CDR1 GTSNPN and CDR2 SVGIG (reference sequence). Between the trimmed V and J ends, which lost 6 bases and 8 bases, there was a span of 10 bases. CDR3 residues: CACYEVGYTF. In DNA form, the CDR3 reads TGTGCCTGCTACGAGGTGGGCTACACCTTC.